This T cell receptor (beta chain) was sequenced during a study of blood T cell repertoires in COVID-19 (dated by TCRdb to about 2020). Describing the broader study: Samples covering the acute and convalescent phases of COVID-19 were provided by collaborators in the United States, Italy and Spain. The repertoires were made available in a free public database intended to serve as a resource for research on the immune response to SARS-CoV-2. Nearly every sample came with metadata listing a de-identified subject ID, COVID-19 status, age in years and sex. Deeply sampled blood TCRbeta repertoires from subjects exposed to, actively infected with, or recovered from COVID-19 were included in the dataset. Samples came from the ongoing ImmuneRACE study (first 160 participants) plus 1,254 subjects from 6 global collaborators. Where available, HLA class I and class II types were obtained from metadata supplied by the sample provider rather than from assay-based typing. The material from the prospective study consisted of cDNA or gDNA derived from T cells, B-cell-depleted T cells, or PBMCs. Beyond this particular receptor, the publication reports: The quantity of clinical and demographic metadata differed by source and by participant and was supplied without curation.

In the prospective study, participants were about 18 to 95 years old, resided in fewer than 25 geographic areas of the United States, and were enrolled through a virtual design. Cohort assignment in the prospective study relied on participant-reported clinical history from a screening survey and a study questionnaire. In the prospective study, whole blood, serum and a nasopharyngeal or oropharyngeal swab were collected from each participant by mobile phlebotomists. Over a roughly two-month period, participants in the prospective study had the option of providing additional blood draws and questionnaires. Blood samples from the prospective study were shipped frozen or at room temperature prior to DNA extraction. The CDR3 starts with the cysteine, ends with the phenylalanine, and has 18 residues. The retained sequence is limited to the CDR3, 54 bases, with the frame set at the first base. V was cut back by 2 bases and J by 1 base, leaving a gap of 20 bases between them. Via the germline V gene, CDR1 is KGHSH and CDR2 LQKENI.

As regards this clone: No antigen is known for it. One base away there is no much larger clone; base qualities are not given.

TCRbeta CDR3 regions were amplified from genomic DNA using the immunoSEQ Assay, a bias-controlled multiplex PCR. The published analysis was carried out like this. Within the assay, amplification of reference gene primers was used to estimate how many nucleated cells each sample contained. To quantify the absolute abundance of each unique TCRbeta CDR3 rearrangement, sequence reads were collapsed and filtered. Productive Simpson clonality was computed per sample as the square root of Simpson's diversity index over productive rearrangements. TCRdb took over this immuneACCESS table, retaining in-frame rearrangements with V and J assigned. Such tables are incomplete; in checked studies, under half of the missing clones stem from an unresolved V gene, and the remainder is unexplained. V and J calls and clone size come straight from that table; D and trimming were deduced from the DNA. In all, the sample holds some 200,000 clones, and 75% to 85% of those were seen once. Jointly, the top ten make up 7% to 8.5% of the sample.

The chain joins TRBV18 to TRBJ1-2, with TRBD1 as a weak D call on 5 bases. Sequencing used PBMCs or T cells enriched from blood (not recorded which). This TCR came from a woman aged 40 to 50 with acute COVID-19. CDR3 sequence: CASSPVSGRDGFNYGYTF. The sequenced DNA: TGTGCCAGCTCACCAGTTTCGGGGAGGGACGGATTTAACTATGGCTACACCTTC.